The 25 T cell receptor beta chains below all came from one sample that was sequenced in a study of blood T cell repertoires in COVID-19. TCRdb's table, derived via immunoSEQ multiplex PCR, lists solely in-frame clones and lacks some. The data contain 17,000 or so clones, around 80% of them seen just once; the ten biggest clones take up around a fifth. Source material: peripheral blood. These receptors all stem from a man in his sixties with active or convalescent COVID-19.

The chain is built from TRBV18 and TRBJ2-6; 7 bases line up with TRBD1. J gave up 0 bases and V 4 bases, and 9 bases lay outside the gene matches. CDR1 and CDR2 from the germline V gene are KGHSH and LQKENI. The CDR3 loop spans 18 amino acids. Here the CDR3 DNA reads TGTGCCAGCTCACTTTCGACAGGGCTTAGCTCTGGGGCCAACGTCCTGACTTTC. It codes for CASSLSTGLSSGANVLTF.

This clone has just one count. The V gene is TRBV7-2, the J gene TRBJ1-2; 7 bases match TRBD1. V lost 2 bases, J lost 9 bases, and 9 bases stayed unmatched. Germline assignment: CDR1 SGHTA and CDR2 FQGNSA. This CDR3 has 14 residues. CDR3 sequence: CASSLRGPESSYTF. The CDR3 DNA sequence: TGTGCCAGCAGCTTAAGGGGGCCTGAAAGTAGCTACACCTTC.

V is TRBV3-1 (or the pseudogene TRBV3-2) and J is TRBJ2-7; D might be TRBD2 (7 bases). The ends were cut back, 7 bases at V and 2 bases at J, with 18 bases in the middle. The CDR3 runs 15 residues. Per the germline V gene, CDR1 is LGHDT and CDR2 is YNNKEL (reference sequence). The CDR3 nucleotides are TGTGCCAGCAAATCGGGGGGCCCCCTGACCTACGAGCAGTACTTC. Its translation is CASKSGGPLTYEQYF.

This clone showed up just once. J is TRBJ2-4 and V is TRBV9, with TRBD1 identical over 7 bases. The germline gives CDR1 SGDLS, CDR2 YYNGEE. This CDR3 is 15 amino acids long. The ends lost 4 bases at V and 7 bases at J; junction bases unmatched: 11. The CDR3 nucleotides read TGTGCCAGCAGCTCACAGGGGAATTGGGAGAACATTCAGTACTTC. Protein: CASSSQGNWENIQYF. Drawing the rest from reference TRBV9 and TRBJ2-4, the complete variable domain is DSGVTQTPKHLITATGQRVTLRCSPRSGDLSVYWYQQSLDQGLQFLIQYYNGEERAKGNILERFSAQQFPDLHSELNLSSLELGDSALYFCASSSQGNWENIQYFGAGTRLSVL.

This chain connects TRBV2 to TRBJ1-6; TRBD1 matches 8 bases. CDR1 is SNHLY and CDR2 is FYNNEI in the germline V gene. The CDR3 has 13 residues. V shed 4 bases and J 11 bases; nucleotides not matched to a gene: 4. The CDR3 region has the DNA TGTGCCAGCAGTGGACAGGGGCACACACCCCTCCACTTT. Translated: CASSGQGHTPLHF.

This clone has more than one count but fewer than ten. The V and J genes are TRBV6-5 and TRBJ2-5; 7 bases map to TRBD2. V shed 0 bases and J 5 bases; nucleotides not matched to a gene: 0. The germline V gene encodes CDR1 MNHEY and CDR2 SVGAGI. The CDR3 is 13 residues long. CDR3 in amino acids: CASSYSRGETQYF. The CDR3 bases are TGTGCCAGCAGTTACTCGCGGGGGGAGACCCAGTACTTC.

This clone was seen a handful of times. The CDR3 coding sequence is TGCGCCAGCAGCTTAATGACAGGGAGGTACAATGAGCAGTTCTTC. Protein: CASSLMTGRYNEQFF. The genes are TRBV5-1 and TRBJ2-1; D possibly corresponds to TRBD1 (7 bases). The length of the CDR3 is 15 residues. Trimming took off 2 bases at V and 4 bases at J, with 13 bases between the two ends. From germline, CDR1 is SGHRS and CDR2 YFSETQ.

This chain links TRBV18 with TRBJ2-7, with D unclear. Per germline, CDR1 KGHSH and CDR2 LQKENI. The CDR3 consists of 15 residues. Trimming shortened V by 5 bases and J by 3 bases, and 17 bases separated the two germline ends. The CDR3 region has the DNA TGTGCCAGCTCAACGGCGGAAGCAGTGGTCTACGAGCAGTACTTC. It yields the protein CASSTAEAVVYEQYF. Full variable domain (rest looked up from reference TRBV18 and TRBJ2-7): NAGVMQNPRHLVRRRGQEARLRCSPMKGHSHVYWYRQLPEEGLKFMVYLQKENIIDESGMPKERFSAEFPKEGPSILRIQQVVRGDSAAYFCASSTAEAVVYEQYFGPGTRLTVT.

Only a few counts were recorded for this clone. The J gene is TRBJ2-7, the V gene TRBV5-6; the D gene is possibly TRBD1 (5 bases). Germline values: CDR1 SGHDT, CDR2 YYEEEE. V lost 4 bases, J lost 6 bases, and 14 bases lay in between. CDR3 length: 13 residues. The CDR3, as DNA: TGTGCCAGCAGCCTTGGCCTTAGGGGCGAGCAGTACTTC. It specifies CASSLGLRGEQYF.

The rearrangement uses TRBV4-1 and TRBJ1-1, with D hard to call. The CDR3 length is 14 residues. Germline CDR1 reads MGHRA; CDR2 reads YSYEKL. Trimming removed 3 bases from V and 2 bases from J, with 10 bases in between. In DNA form, the CDR3 reads TGCGCCAGCAGCCACTCGGGTTTCAACACTGAAGCTTTCTTT. Protein sequence: CASSHSGFNTEAFF.

The rearrangement joins TRBV5-1 to TRBJ2-7; 10 bases are shared with TRBD2. The trim removed 4 bases at V and 2 bases at J, leaving 12 bases unmatched. The CDR3 totals 17 residues. Germline V gives CDR1 SGHRS, CDR2 YFSETQ. For the CDR3, the DNA is TGCGCCAGCAGCCCCCAATTGACTAGCGGGTCTGCCTACGAGCAGTACTTC. It encodes CASSPQLTSGSAYEQYF.

The V gene is TRBV14, the J gene TRBJ1-2; no reliable D call. The CDR3 is 13 residues long. The V gene lost 1 base and the J gene lost 6 bases, with 9 bases spanning the gap. The germline gives CDR1 SGHDN, CDR2 FVKESK. The DNA for the CDR3 is TGTGCCAGCAGCCAAGCGGTTAGAGATGGCTACACCTTC. Translation gives CASSQAVRDGYTF.

The chain has TRBV5-6 and TRBJ2-1; D gene unclear. Germline assignment: CDR1 SGHDT and CDR2 YYEEEE. The CDR3 length is 13 residues. The V end lost 0 bases, the J end lost 6 bases, and 7 bases lay between the germline ends. CDR3 nucleotide sequence: TGTGCCAGCAGCTTGGGGGCCGGCAATGAGCAGTTCTTC. It is translated as CASSLGAGNEQFF.

J is TRBJ1-2 and V is TRBV12-3 or TRBV12-4; D is possibly TRBD1 (5 bases). The CDR3 has 13 residues. Trimming left V 5 bases short and J 0 bases short, with 7 bases between. For the CDR3, the DNA is TGTGCCAGCAGTCAGGGATCTAACTATGGCTACACCTTC. Translated: CASSQGSNYGYTF.

The chain joins TRBV3-1 (or the pseudogene TRBV3-2) to TRBJ1-6; no reliable D call. The V gene's germline CDR1 is LGHDT and CDR2 YNNKEL (reference sequence). This CDR3 is built from 18 residues. V was pared by 3 bases and J by 3 bases, with 18 bases between. The chain's CDR3 is CASSQFPQTGSYNSPLHF. The CDR3 DNA is TGTGCCAGCAGCCAGTTCCCCCAGACGGGGAGCTATAATTCACCCCTCCACTTT.

V gene TRBV5-6 combines with J gene TRBJ1-1; D ambiguous. Germline loops: CDR1 SGHDT, CDR2 YYEEEE. The CDR3 loop spans 15 amino acids. Trimming pared 0 bases from V and 1 base from J, leaving 10 bases between. CDR3 coding DNA: TGTGCCAGCAGCTTGGGAACCGCAGGGAACACTGAAGCTTTCTTT. As protein: CASSLGTAGNTEAFF. Filled out from reference TRBV5-6 and TRBJ1-1, the complete variable domain reads DAGVTQSPTHLIKTRGQQVTLRCSPKSGHDTVSWYQQALGQGPQFIFQYYEEEERQRGNFPDRFSGHQFPNYSSELNVNALLLGDSALYLCASSLGTAGNTEAFFGQGTRLTVV.

This clone was found a few times. CDR3 coding DNA: TGTGCCAGCAGTACCCGGGGGAACGGTGAAGCTTTCTTT. The encoded protein is CASSTRGNGEAFF. V gene TRBV6-5 combines with J gene TRBJ1-1, with D possibly matching TRBD1 (5 bases). Germline loops: CDR1 MNHEY, CDR2 SVGAGI. The CDR3 sequence is 13 residues long. Trimming stripped 5 bases from V and 7 bases from J, with 14 bases between.

This clone was seen only once. V and J are TRBV15 and TRBJ1-2; D gene unclear. This CDR3 is built from 16 residues. Germline V gene sequence: CDR1 LNHNV, CDR2 YYDKDF (reference sequence). V gave up 0 bases and J gave up 5 bases, with 16 bases separating them. Here the CDR3 reads CATSRDAAETFYGYTF. The CDR3 DNA reads TGTGCCACCAGCAGAGATGCGGCAGAAACCTTTTATGGCTACACCTTC.

The CDR3 protein is CASSQGSISQETQYF. The CDR3 region has the DNA TGTGCCAGCAGCCAAGGATCGATTAGCCAAGAGACCCAGTACTTC. The V call is TRBV14, the J call TRBJ2-5, with D hard to call. The germline CDR1 and CDR2 sequences are SGHDN and FVKESK. The CDR3 length is 15 residues. Between the trimmed V and J ends, which lost 1 base and 1 base, there was a span of 10 bases.

A few counts support this clone. The V and J genes are TRBV28 and TRBJ1-1; TRBD1 might be the D (5 bases). CDR1 and CDR2 from the germline V gene are MDHEN and SYDVKM. Trimming removed 6 bases from V and 4 bases from J, with 15 bases in between. This CDR3 contains 14 residues. The CDR3 sequence: CASSPAGKGTEAFF. CDR3 in DNA: TGTGCCAGCAGCCCCGCAGGGAAAGGCACTGAAGCTTTCTTT.

The chain is built from TRBV3-1 (or the pseudogene TRBV3-2) and TRBJ1-1; D is unclear. CDR1 is LGHDT and CDR2 is YNNKEL in the germline V gene (reference sequence). The CDR3 has 14 residues. Trimming took 0 bases from V and 2 from J, leaving 7 bases between them. The CDR3 DNA reads as TGTGCCAGCAGCCAAGAGGGAGATAACACTGAAGCTTTCTTT. Protein sequence: CASSQEGDNTEAFF.

The V and J genes are TRBV18 and TRBJ2-3; no reliable D call. The CDR3 is made up of 13 amino acids. Germline loops: CDR1 KGHSH, CDR2 LQKENI. The V end was cut by 3 bases, the J end by 5 bases, with 9 bases between. The DNA for the CDR3 is TGTGCCAGCTCACCCCCTCAGAAAGATACGCAGTATTTT. Protein product: CASSPPQKDTQYF.

The V gene is TRBV4-1, the J gene TRBJ2-1; no clear D gene. Germline assignment: CDR1 MGHRA and CDR2 YSYEKL. V gave up 0 bases and J gave up 13 bases, with 13 bases separating them. The CDR3 covers 13 residues. The CDR3 DNA sequence: TGCGCCAGCAGCCAAGAGTTAGTGGGCTCCCAGTTCTTC. Its translation is CASSQELVGSQFF.

This clone was seen only once. This chain links TRBV5-1 with TRBJ1-1; D remains unclear. V was shortened by 0 bases and J by 1 base, with 10 bases between the two germline ends. The CDR3 is 15 amino acids. CDR1 and CDR2 (germline): SGHRS, YFSETQ. The CDR3 region has the DNA TGCGCCAGCAGCTTGGACGCCAGAAAGAACACTGAAGCTTTCTTT. Translating gives CASSLDARKNTEAFF.

V gene TRBV6-5 combines with J gene TRBJ2-1, with a possible D match to TRBD1 (5 bases). Trimming removed 0 bases from V and 5 bases from J, with 11 bases in between. The V gene's germline CDR1 is MNHEY and CDR2 SVGAGI. The length of the CDR3 is 15 residues. The CDR3 protein is CASSYSSNRNNEQFF. The DNA for the CDR3 is TGTGCCAGCAGTTACTCGAGTAACAGGAACAATGAGCAGTTCTTC.